Listed here are 5 T cell receptor beta chains from one sample, sequenced in a study of multiple sclerosis patients with progressive multifocal leukoencephalopathy. The time point here: time of PML onset. Profiling relied on immunoSEQ multiplex PCR, and the TCRdb table lists in-frame clones only, not all of them. The repertoire holds roughly 34,000 clones, about 88% seen once, with about 3.3% in the top ten. The sample was PBMCs, taken from a patient treated with natalizumab. The receptors originated from a human donor with progressive multifocal leukoencephalopathy.

J is TRBJ2-7 and V is TRBV18, with TRBD1 matching over 8 bases. The CDR3 contains 16 residues. After removal of 0 bases from V and 4 bases from J, the junction contained 8 bases not matched to a gene. Germline assignment: CDR1 KGHSH and CDR2 LQKENI. The CDR3 DNA reads as TGTGCCAGCTCACCACCGAACCCAGGGGGCGGATACGAGCAGTACTTC. This gives the protein CASSPPNPGGGYEQYF.

The chain employs TRBV19 and TRBJ1-3; D is perhaps TRBD1 (5 bases). Between the trimmed V and J ends, which lost 7 bases and 1 base, there was a span of 17 bases. CDR3 length: 16 residues. The germline V gene encodes CDR1 LNHDA and CDR2 SQIVND (reference sequence). The CDR3 sequence: CASTPGLGRSGNTIYF. The CDR3 region has the DNA TGTGCCAGTACCCCAGGGTTGGGTCGGTCTGGAAACACCATATATTTT.

This clone was observed once. The CDR3 protein is CASSEERLAGHEQYF. The CDR3 DNA sequence: TGTGCCAGCAGTGAAGAACGACTAGCGGGCCACGAGCAGTACTTC. The chain joins TRBV6-1 to TRBJ2-5; TRBD2 matches 10 bases. TRBJ2-7 matches the DNA end more closely, so the J call is doubtful. The CDR3 runs 15 residues. Germline CDR1 and CDR2: MNHNS and SASEGT.

The chain employs TRBV7-9 and TRBJ2-7, with D maybe TRBD2 (5 bases). Germline-derived CDR1 and CDR2 are SEHNR and FQNEAQ (reference sequence). Trimming removed 6 bases from V and 7 bases from J, with 13 bases in between. The CDR3 consists of 12 residues. CDR3 nucleotides: TGTGCCAGCAGTGAGGCTTGGGAGGAGCAGTACTTC. It translates to CASSEAWEEQYF.

The rearrangement links TRBV28 to TRBJ2-6; D not certain. CDR1 is MDHEN and CDR2 is SYDVKM in the germline V gene. With 3 bases removed from V and 0 bases from J, the gap between germline ends came to 6 bases. The CDR3 runs to 15 residues. For the CDR3, the DNA is TGTGCCAGCAGTTTGGGGTTCTCTGGGGCCAACGTCCTGACTTTC. It yields the protein CASSLGFSGANVLTF.